This T cell receptor (beta chain) was found in a study of T cell repertoires in cytomegalovirus infection. Looking at the study overall: CMV infection and matching HLA type were both indicated by public TCR beta signatures.

To note about this clonotype: What it recognizes is unknown.

One entry per CDR3 protein, called by TCRdb with MiXCR from the reads. This sample has approximately 590,000 distinct CDR3 sequences, with about 39% found just once. The CDR3 has 16 residues. Trimming took 5 bases from V and 4 from J, leaving 19 bases between them. CDR1 and CDR2 (germline): SGHAT, FQNNGV. The chain links TRBV11-2 to TRBJ2-3, with no clear D. The sequence derives from a human donor in good health (CMV status not recorded). Some clones in this sample may be carry-over from other donors' samples. Source: cultured PBMCs, taken from culture after CMV antigen stimulation. In nucleotides, the CDR3 is TGTGCCAGCAGCGGATGGGGTCGTCCTTTAGCAGATACGCAGTATTTT. It encodes CASSGWGRPLADTQYF.